A single TCR beta chain is shown here with its context. What it binds is not known. This record belongs to a study of OX40 agonist ivuxolimab in advanced cancers. Overall study context: Among those treated, three patients had partial responses, one with hepatocellular carcinoma and two with cutaneous melanoma.

Study-level points and caveats: At 0.1 to 3.0 mg/kg and by week 6, clonal expansion occurred in CD4+ and CD8+ blood T cells.

Per germline, CDR1 MNHNS and CDR2 SASEGT. The CDR3 is made up of 13 amino acids. Trimming removed 7 bases from V and 6 bases from J, with 13 bases in between. The assay was immunoSEQ multiplex PCR, and TCRdb's table has in-frame clones only and misses some. Seen here are 65,000 or so clones, over 75% observed once, and the top ten hold more than 5%. This material consisted of CD4+ or CD8+ T cells sorted from blood, taken in a trial of the OX40 agonist ivuxolimab. This receptor was obtained from an adult with an advanced solid tumor such as melanoma, head and neck, liver or kidney cancer. The V and J genes are TRBV6-1 and TRBJ1-5; D call uncertain. The CDR3 DNA reads as TGTGCCAGCACCGGGTCGGAAATTCAGCCCCAGCATTTT. Translated, it gives CASTGSEIQPQHF.